This T cell receptor (beta chain) is from a study of blood T cell repertoires in COVID-19. Whole-study context: The origin of the acute and convalescent COVID-19 samples was the United States, Italy and Spain.

This CDR3 comprises 15 residues. The V gene lost 4 bases and the J gene lost 5 bases, with 18 bases spanning the gap. CDR1 and CDR2 (germline): LGHDT, YNNKEL (reference sequence). In the authors' methods: Estimated nucleated cell counts came from reference gene primer amplification. Measured with immunoSEQ multiplex PCR; TCRdb has only the in-frame clones, and not every one. That table furnishes V, J and clone size, whereas the DNA furnished D and trimming. Found here are about 150,000 clones, more than 85% of them singletons; the top ten hold around 3.2%. The J gene is TRBJ2-7, the V gene TRBV3-1 (or the pseudogene TRBV3-2); tentative D call: TRBD1 (7 bases). The sequence derives from a man between 60 and 75 years old with active or convalescent COVID-19. The sample comprised peripheral blood. Written as DNA, the CDR3 is TGTGCCAGCAGCCCCCAAGGAGGGGGCCAGCACGAGCAGTACTTC. Translated, it gives CASSPQGGGQHEQYF.